This T cell receptor (beta chain) is drawn from a study of glioma-infiltrating T cells after dendritic cell vaccination. Study details: The vaccine used monocyte-derived dendritic cells pulsed overnight with autologous tumor lysate.

CDR3 length equals 17 residues. V lost 0 bases and J 0 bases, leaving 12 bases between the germline ends. Per the germline V gene, CDR1 is LGHNA and CDR2 is YSLEER. The protocol was immunoSEQ multiplex PCR, while the TCRdb copy is restricted to in-frame clones and leaves out a portion. The sample shows some 87,000 clones, approximately 87% of them seen only once. This clone was recorded a few times. The sequencing used blood, collected before dendritic cell vaccination. The chain has TRBV4-3 and TRBJ1-5; D call uncertain. This clonotype was sampled from a human donor with glioblastoma. Here the CDR3 reads CASSQEGYSGSNQPQHF. CDR3 DNA sequence: TGCGCCAGCAGCCAAGAAGGGTACAGCGGTAGCAATCAGCCCCAGCATTTT.